The rows below give T cell receptor beta chains drawn from one sample of a study of regulatory T cells in long-lasting Graves disease. TCRdb redid the calling of the multiplex PCR reads with MiXCR, one entry per CDR3 protein. The repertoire includes roughly 430,000 distinct CDR3 sequences, 21% of them detected once, and about 13% sits in the top ten. The sample consisted of peripheral blood mononuclear cells (PBMCs), taken when the disease was refractory, from a patient treated with antithyroid drugs. All receptors come from a female donor with Graves disease. Each CDR3 is given with its conserved first and last residue. The D gene is left open where the match is weak. Size is omitted from some rows. Given values are once, few, many or a class for expanded clones.

clone_size: many; j_call: TRBJ1-6; v_call: TRBV2; d_call: -; cdr3_nt: TGTGCCAGCAGTGTCGGGACGGTCATTTCACCCCTCCACTTT; cdr3_aa: CASSVGTVISPLHF
clone_size: many; j_call: TRBJ1-1; v_call: TRBV28; d_call: -; cdr3_nt: TGTGCCAGCAGTTTTAACTTGAACACTGAAGCTTTCTTT; cdr3_aa: CASSFNLNTEAFF
clone_size: many; j_call: TRBJ1-2; v_call: TRBV25-1; d_call: -; cdr3_nt: TGTGCCAGCAGTGTGGTGGGGAACTATGGCTACACCTTC; cdr3_aa: CASSVVGNYGYTF
clone_size: once; j_call: TRBJ2-1; v_call: TRBV12-3/TRBV12-4; d_call: -; cdr3_nt: TGTGCCAGCAGTGAAGGCTTAGGGGATTACAATGAGCAGTTCTTC; cdr3_aa: CASSEGLGDYNEQFF
clone_size: -; j_call: TRBJ2-4; v_call: TRBV6-1; d_call: TRBD1; cdr3_nt: TGTGCCAGCAGTGAAAATACAGGGGGCGGCAAAAACATTCAGTACTTC; cdr3_aa: CASSENTGGGKNIQYF
clone_size: many; j_call: TRBJ1-3; v_call: TRBV2; d_call: -; cdr3_nt: TGTGCCAGCAGTGATCCGTCCAGGGCCTCTGGAAACACCATATATTTT; cdr3_aa: CASSDPSRASGNTIYF
clone_size: -; j_call: TRBJ2-1; v_call: TRBV29-1; d_call: -; cdr3_nt: TGCAGCGTTGAAAGGGAGGCCTCCTACAATGAGCAGTTCTTC; cdr3_aa: CSVEREASYNEQFF
clone_size: many; j_call: TRBJ2-7; v_call: TRBV12-3/TRBV12-4; d_call: -; cdr3_nt: TGTGCCAGCAGTGGCGGATCCCGGGACGGATCCTACGAGCAGTACTTC; cdr3_aa: CASSGGSRDGSYEQYF
clone_size: -; j_call: TRBJ2-7; v_call: TRBV28; d_call: TRBD2; cdr3_nt: TGTGCCAGCAGTTCTACGGGACTAGCGGGAGGGTACGAGCAGTACTTC; cdr3_aa: CASSSTGLAGGYEQYF
clone_size: -; j_call: TRBJ2-1; v_call: TRBV29-1; d_call: -; cdr3_nt: TGCAGCGTTGAGGGGCCTAGCAAAAGGGGTGAGCAGTTCTTC; cdr3_aa: CSVEGPSKRGEQFF
clone_size: many; j_call: TRBJ1-2; v_call: TRBV20-1; d_call: -; cdr3_nt: TGCAGTGCCGAAGACTCTAACTATGGCTACACCTTC; cdr3_aa: CSAEDSNYGYTF
clone_size: -; j_call: TRBJ2-7; v_call: TRBV30; d_call: -; cdr3_nt: TGTGCCTGGAGTCTCGACAGCCACGAGCAGTACTTC; cdr3_aa: CAWSLDSHEQYF
clone_size: -; j_call: TRBJ1-1; v_call: TRBV25-1; d_call: -; cdr3_nt: TGTGCCAGCAGTGAACTTCTTGGGGGCGACACTGAAGCTTTCTTT; cdr3_aa: CASSELLGGDTEAFF
clone_size: -; j_call: TRBJ2-2; v_call: TRBV27; d_call: TRBD2; cdr3_nt: TGTGCCAGCCTTTCCAAACTAGCGGGAAACACCGGGGAGCTGTTTTTT; cdr3_aa: CASLSKLAGNTGELFF
clone_size: -; j_call: TRBJ2-7; v_call: TRBV20-1; d_call: TRBD2; cdr3_nt: TGCAGTGCTCGCGGGAGGAATTCCTACGAGCAGTACTTC; cdr3_aa: CSARGRNSYEQYF
clone_size: few; j_call: TRBJ2-1; v_call: TRBV20-1; d_call: TRBD2; cdr3_nt: TGCAGTGCTAGCCGACTAGCGGAAAACAATGAGCAGTTCTTC; cdr3_aa: CSASRLAENNEQFF
clone_size: -; j_call: TRBJ1-5; v_call: TRBV7-8; d_call: -; cdr3_nt: TGTGCCAGCAGCTTGCAAAAGAACAGGGAGTCCAATCAGCCCCAGCATTTT; cdr3_aa: CASSLQKNRESNQPQHF
clone_size: once; j_call: TRBJ1-6; v_call: TRBV27; d_call: TRBD1; cdr3_nt: TGTGCCAGCAGTTTATCTTCGACAGGGTATAATTCACCCCTCCACTTT; cdr3_aa: CASSLSSTGYNSPLHF
clone_size: -; j_call: TRBJ2-6; v_call: TRBV30; d_call: -; cdr3_nt: TGTGCCTGGAGTAGCTCTGGGGCCAACGTCCTGACTTTC; cdr3_aa: CAWSSSGANVLTF
clone_size: -; j_call: TRBJ1-4; v_call: TRBV6-1; d_call: -; cdr3_nt: TGTGCCAGCAGCCCCCACCCCCTAGCAACTAATGAAAAACTGTTTTTT; cdr3_aa: CASSPHPLATNEKLFF
clone_size: -; j_call: TRBJ1-1; v_call: TRBV18; d_call: TRBD1; cdr3_nt: TGTGCCAGCTCCCTGCTTGACAGGGTGGACACTGAAGCTTTCTTT; cdr3_aa: CASSLLDRVDTEAFF
clone_size: many; j_call: TRBJ1-2; v_call: TRBV2; d_call: TRBD1; cdr3_nt: TGTGCCAGCAATGTCCGACAGGGGACCAACTATGGCTACACCTTC; cdr3_aa: CASNVRQGTNYGYTF
clone_size: -; j_call: TRBJ2-2; v_call: TRBV11-3; d_call: -; cdr3_nt: TGTGCCAGCAGCTCGCTAGATGGCGGGGAGCTGTTTTTT; cdr3_aa: CASSSLDGGELFF
clone_size: -; j_call: TRBJ2-5; v_call: TRBV18; d_call: TRBD1; cdr3_nt: TGTGCCAGCAGGCTTTTACAGGGGCAGGAGACCCAGTACTTC; cdr3_aa: CASRLLQGQETQYF
clone_size: many; j_call: TRBJ2-7; v_call: TRBV28; d_call: TRBD2; cdr3_nt: TGTGCCAGTAAAGTGGGGGGGATGACTTCCTACGAGCAGTACTTC; cdr3_aa: CASKVGGMTSYEQYF
clone_size: few; j_call: TRBJ1-2; v_call: TRBV5-1; d_call: -; cdr3_nt: TGCGCCAGCAGTGTGGACCAGCCTTCCTATGGCTACACCTTC; cdr3_aa: CASSVDQPSYGYTF
clone_size: few; j_call: TRBJ1-4; v_call: TRBV5-1; d_call: -; cdr3_nt: TGCGCCAGTAGGCGGGAGAAAAGTGAAAAACTGTTTTTT; cdr3_aa: CASRREKSEKLFF
clone_size: many; j_call: TRBJ1-1; v_call: TRBV12-3/TRBV12-4; d_call: -; cdr3_nt: TGTGCCAGCAGTTTGCAGGTAGGAGAAACTGAAGCTTTCTTT; cdr3_aa: CASSLQVGETEAFF
clone_size: -; j_call: TRBJ2-7; v_call: TRBV29-1; d_call: TRBD1; cdr3_nt: TGCAACGTCGGTCCTGGGACAGGGGCCCACGAGCAGTACTTC; cdr3_aa: CNVGPGTGAHEQYF
clone_size: -; j_call: TRBJ2-1; v_call: TRBV2; d_call: -; cdr3_nt: TGTGCCAGCAGAGCCTTGCAAATTAGCTCCTACAATGAGCAGTTCTTC; cdr3_aa: CASRALQISSYNEQFF
clone_size: many; j_call: TRBJ2-7; v_call: TRBV15; d_call: TRBD2; cdr3_nt: TGTGCCACCAGCAGTGATTTGCTAGCGGGAGGCGCCTACGAGCAGTACTTC; cdr3_aa: CATSSDLLAGGAYEQYF
clone_size: -; j_call: TRBJ2-1; v_call: TRBV10-3; d_call: -; cdr3_nt: TGTGCCATGTCTGGCACTACAGGCAATGAGCAGTTCTTC; cdr3_aa: CAMSGTTGNEQFF
clone_size: -; j_call: TRBJ1-1; v_call: TRBV27; d_call: -; cdr3_nt: TGTGCCGGCAGTACCCCTGGTGGGGGAATAACTGAAGCTTTCTTT; cdr3_aa: CAGSTPGGGITEAFF
clone_size: -; j_call: TRBJ1-2; v_call: TRBV11-2; d_call: -; cdr3_nt: TGTGCCAGCAGCTTTGTCCAGGGCGATGGCTACACCTTC; cdr3_aa: CASSFVQGDGYTF
clone_size: -; j_call: TRBJ2-7; v_call: TRBV28; d_call: -; cdr3_nt: TGTGCCAGCAGTTTATTTAACCGGTTCTACGAGCAGTACTTC; cdr3_aa: CASSLFNRFYEQYF
clone_size: many; j_call: TRBJ1-4; v_call: TRBV28; d_call: -; cdr3_nt: TGTGCCAGCAGTTCCCCCACGGGGGGCAATGAAAAACTGTTTTTT; cdr3_aa: CASSSPTGGNEKLFF
clone_size: many; j_call: TRBJ2-2; v_call: TRBV6-2/TRBV6-3; d_call: TRBD2; cdr3_nt: TGTGCCAGCAGTCCCTCTAGCGGGAGTACCACATCGAACACCGGGGAGCTGTTTTTT; cdr3_aa: CASSPSSGSTTSNTGELFF
clone_size: -; j_call: TRBJ2-7; v_call: TRBV3-1; d_call: -; cdr3_nt: TGTGCCAGCAGCCAAGACCCGGCCAGGGGTGGTGAGCAGTACTTC; cdr3_aa: CASSQDPARGGEQYF
clone_size: many; j_call: TRBJ1-1; v_call: TRBV2; d_call: -; cdr3_nt: TGTGCCAGCAGTGAACAGGGGCCTGGGACTGAAGCTTTCTTT; cdr3_aa: CASSEQGPGTEAFF
clone_size: many; j_call: TRBJ1-1; v_call: TRBV6-2/TRBV6-3; d_call: TRBD1; cdr3_nt: TGTGCCAGCAGTTTAAGGACAGGGCCGACCACTGAAGCTTTCTTT; cdr3_aa: CASSLRTGPTTEAFF
clone_size: many; j_call: TRBJ2-7; v_call: TRBV28; d_call: TRBD1; cdr3_nt: TGTGCCAGCAGCGAGCGCACCGGGACAGGCTCCTACGAGCAGTACTTC; cdr3_aa: CASSERTGTGSYEQYF
clone_size: many; j_call: TRBJ2-7; v_call: TRBV7-9; d_call: TRBD1; cdr3_nt: TGTGCCAGCAGCTTATTAGGGACAGGGAACTACGAGCAGTACTTC; cdr3_aa: CASSLLGTGNYEQYF
clone_size: -; j_call: TRBJ1-1; v_call: TRBV20-1; d_call: -; cdr3_nt: TGCAGTGCTAGTCCGAACACTGAAGCTTTCTTT; cdr3_aa: CSASPNTEAFF
clone_size: many; j_call: TRBJ2-7; v_call: TRBV12-3/TRBV12-4; d_call: TRBD2; cdr3_nt: TGTGCCAGCCGGCCGGGACTAGCGGGAGCGGGCACCTCCTACGAGCAGTACTTC; cdr3_aa: CASRPGLAGAGTSYEQYF
clone_size: many; j_call: TRBJ2-7; v_call: TRBV20-1; d_call: TRBD1; cdr3_nt: TGCAGTGCGATAATCCCAATGACAGGGGGCTTGGTCGAGCAGTACTTC; cdr3_aa: CSAIIPMTGGLVEQYF
clone_size: many; j_call: TRBJ2-2; v_call: TRBV15; d_call: -; cdr3_nt: TGTGCCACCAGCAGAGATTACCCTCGGAACTCGGGCACCGGGGAGCTGTTTTTT; cdr3_aa: CATSRDYPRNSGTGELFF
clone_size: -; j_call: TRBJ1-2; v_call: TRBV4-1; d_call: -; cdr3_nt: TGCGCCAGCAGCCAAGAAGTCGGTAACTATGGCTACACCTTC; cdr3_aa: CASSQEVGNYGYTF
clone_size: -; j_call: TRBJ1-1; v_call: TRBV7-3; d_call: -; cdr3_nt: TGTGCCAGCAGCTTTGACTTGAACACTGACGCTTTCTTT; cdr3_aa: CASSFDLNTDAFF
clone_size: many; j_call: TRBJ1-5; v_call: TRBV2; d_call: -; cdr3_nt: TGTGCCACTAGTCGGGGGGCGGCTCAGCCCCAGCATTTT; cdr3_aa: CATSRGAAQPQHF
clone_size: -; j_call: TRBJ2-3; v_call: TRBV2; d_call: -; cdr3_nt: TGTGCCAGCAACCCCTACACAAACACAGATACGCAGTATTTT; cdr3_aa: CASNPYTNTDTQYF
clone_size: few; j_call: TRBJ2-7; v_call: TRBV18; d_call: TRBD2; cdr3_nt: TGTGCCAGCTCACCCCGCCCGGGGGGCGAGCAGTACTTC; cdr3_aa: CASSPRPGGEQYF
clone_size: few; j_call: TRBJ2-7; v_call: TRBV3-1; d_call: -; cdr3_nt: TGTGCCAGCAGCCAAGATCTTACGGGACACTCAGTCTACGAGCAGTACTTC; cdr3_aa: CASSQDLTGHSVYEQYF
clone_size: few; j_call: TRBJ1-6; v_call: TRBV11-2; d_call: TRBD1; cdr3_nt: TGTGCCAGCAGGCTCGACAGGGGACAGTCACCCCTCCACTTT; cdr3_aa: CASRLDRGQSPLHF